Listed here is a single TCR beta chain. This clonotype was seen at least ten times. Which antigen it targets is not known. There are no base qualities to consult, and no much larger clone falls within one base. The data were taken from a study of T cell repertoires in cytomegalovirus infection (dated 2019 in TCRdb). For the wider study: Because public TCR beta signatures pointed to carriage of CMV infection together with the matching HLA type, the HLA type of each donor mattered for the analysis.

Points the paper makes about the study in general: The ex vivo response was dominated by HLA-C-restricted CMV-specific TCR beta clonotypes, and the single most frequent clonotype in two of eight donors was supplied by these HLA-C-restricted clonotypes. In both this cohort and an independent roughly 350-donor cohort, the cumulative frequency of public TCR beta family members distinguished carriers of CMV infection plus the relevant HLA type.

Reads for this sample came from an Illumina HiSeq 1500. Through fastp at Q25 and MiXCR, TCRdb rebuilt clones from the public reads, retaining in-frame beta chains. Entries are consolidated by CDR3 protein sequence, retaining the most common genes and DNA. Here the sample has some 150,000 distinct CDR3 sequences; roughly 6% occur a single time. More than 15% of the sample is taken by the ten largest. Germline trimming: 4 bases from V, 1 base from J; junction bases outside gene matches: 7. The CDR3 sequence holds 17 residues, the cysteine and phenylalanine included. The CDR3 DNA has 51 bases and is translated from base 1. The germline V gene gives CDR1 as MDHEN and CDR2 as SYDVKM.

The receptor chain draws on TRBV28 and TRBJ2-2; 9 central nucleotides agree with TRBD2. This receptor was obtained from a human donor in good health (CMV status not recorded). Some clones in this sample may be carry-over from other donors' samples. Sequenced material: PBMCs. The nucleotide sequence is TGTGCCAGCAGTTCCGGAGCGGGGGGAGGGAACACCGGGGAGCTGTTTTTT. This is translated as CASSSGAGGGNTGELFF.